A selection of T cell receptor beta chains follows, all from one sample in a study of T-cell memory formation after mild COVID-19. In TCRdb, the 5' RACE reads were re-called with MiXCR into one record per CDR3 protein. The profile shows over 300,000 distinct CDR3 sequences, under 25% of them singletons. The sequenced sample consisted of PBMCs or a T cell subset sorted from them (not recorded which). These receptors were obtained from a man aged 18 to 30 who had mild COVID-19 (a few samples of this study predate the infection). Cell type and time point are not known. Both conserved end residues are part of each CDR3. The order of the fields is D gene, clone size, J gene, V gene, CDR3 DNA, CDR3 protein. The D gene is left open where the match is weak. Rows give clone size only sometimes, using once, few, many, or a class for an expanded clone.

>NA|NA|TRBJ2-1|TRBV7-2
TGTGCCAGCAGCTTAACCCAACTAGAAAATGAGCAGTTCTTC
CASSLTQLENEQFF
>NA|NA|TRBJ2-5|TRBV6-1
TGTGCCAGCACGAGGGGCCAAGAGACCCAGTACTTC
CASTRGQETQYF
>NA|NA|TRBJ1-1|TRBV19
TGTGCCAGTACCACTCCCAGAAACACTGAAGCTTTCTTT
CASTTPRNTEAFF
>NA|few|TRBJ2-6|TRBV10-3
TGTGCCATCCCCCGGGCCACATCCTCTGGGGCCAACGTCCTGACTTTC
CAIPRATSSGANVLTF
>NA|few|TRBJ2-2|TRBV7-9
TGTGCCAGCAGCACCACAAAGCAGGGATCCGGGGAGCTGTTTTTT
CASSTTKQGSGELFF
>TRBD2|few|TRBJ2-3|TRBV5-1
TGCGCCAGCAGCTTGGGACTAGCGGCTTGGGATACGCAGTATTTT
CASSLGLAAWDTQYF
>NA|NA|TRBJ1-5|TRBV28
TGTGCCAGCAGGAGATATAGCAATCAGCCCCAGCATTTT
CASRRYSNQPQHF
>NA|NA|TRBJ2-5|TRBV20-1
TGCAGTGCTGGTACCGGGACCTGGCAGACCCAGTACTTC
CSAGTGTWQTQYF
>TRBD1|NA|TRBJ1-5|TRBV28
TGTGCCAGCAGTTTAGGGGACAGGAATAGCAATCAGCCCCAGCATTTT
CASSLGDRNSNQPQHF
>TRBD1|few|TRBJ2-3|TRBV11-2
TGTGCCAGCAGCGGGTGGACAGGGGAAGAAGGTACGCAGTATTTT
CASSGWTGEEGTQYF
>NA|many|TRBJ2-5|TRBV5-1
TGCGCCAGCAGCCCGCAAGGTCGGGTCCAAGAGACCCAGTACTTC
CASSPQGRVQETQYF
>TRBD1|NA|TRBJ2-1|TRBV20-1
TGCAGTGCGGGGACAGGACTCTACAATGAGCAGTTCTTC
CSAGTGLYNEQFF
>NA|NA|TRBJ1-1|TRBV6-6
TGTGCCAGCAGTTATACGGGAGACACTGAAGCTTTCTTT
CASSYTGDTEAFF
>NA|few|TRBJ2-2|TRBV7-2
TGTGCCAGCAGCCAAAATAACGACAGGAGAGCCGGGGAGCTGTTTTTT
CASSQNNDRRAGELFF
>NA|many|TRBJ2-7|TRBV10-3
TGTGCCACGGATCCCGGGACAAGAGCCTACGAGCAGTACTTC
CATDPGTRAYEQYF
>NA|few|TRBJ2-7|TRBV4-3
TGCGCCAGCAGCCAAGCCCCGGGACTGCTTGACGAGCAGTACTTC
CASSQAPGLLDEQYF
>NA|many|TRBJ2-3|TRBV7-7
TGTGCCAGCAGCCAGGACAGTATCACAGATACGCAGTATTTT
CASSQDSITDTQYF
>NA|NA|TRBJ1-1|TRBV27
TGTGCCAGCCTCAAGAGGGGGGTCGGTAATGAAGCTTTCTTT
CASLKRGVGNEAFF
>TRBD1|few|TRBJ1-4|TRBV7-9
TGTGCCAGCAGCTTAGCATCGACAGGGGGAGCGGAAAAACTGTTTTTT
CASSLASTGGAEKLFF
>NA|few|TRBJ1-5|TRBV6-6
TGTGCCAGCAGTCACCGCCCGTATAGCAATCAGCCCCAGCATTTT
CASSHRPYSNQPQHF
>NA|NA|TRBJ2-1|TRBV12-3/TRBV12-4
TGTGCCAGCACCTGGACAGTCAATGAGCAGTTCTTC
CASTWTVNEQFF
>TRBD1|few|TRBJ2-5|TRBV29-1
TGCAGCGTAGCGACAGGGTCCGAAATCGGGGAGACCCAGTACTTC
CSVATGSEIGETQYF
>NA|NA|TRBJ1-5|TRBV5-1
TGCGCCAGCAGGGCTGATCCCGGGACCAATCAGCCCCAGCATTTT
CASRADPGTNQPQHF
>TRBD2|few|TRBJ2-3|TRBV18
TGTGCCAGCTCACCGGCGGGGGGCCACAGCACAGATACGCAGTATTTT
CASSPAGGHSTDTQYF
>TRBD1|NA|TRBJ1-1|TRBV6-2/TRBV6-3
TGTGCCAGCAGCCCCGGGACAGGACACACTGAAGCTTTCTTT
CASSPGTGHTEAFF
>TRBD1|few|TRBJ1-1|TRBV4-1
TGCGCCAGCAGCCCCGGGGACAGTATGAACACTGAAGCTTTCTTT
CASSPGDSMNTEAFF
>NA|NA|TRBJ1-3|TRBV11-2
TGTGCCAGCAGCGTAGAACACTCTGGAAACACCATATATTTT
CASSVEHSGNTIYF
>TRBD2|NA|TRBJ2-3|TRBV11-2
TGTGCCAGCAGCTCTAGGACTAGCGGAAAAGCGGCAGATACGCAGTATTTT
CASSSRTSGKAADTQYF
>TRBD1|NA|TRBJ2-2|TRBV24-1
TGTGCCATCAGGGGGCGAGGCACCGGGGAGCTGTTTTTT
CAIRGRGTGELFF
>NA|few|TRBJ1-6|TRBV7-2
TGTGCCAGCAGAAAAGTGGGCAGTGATAATTCACCCCTCCACTTT
CASRKVGSDNSPLHF
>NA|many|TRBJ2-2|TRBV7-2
TGTGCCAGCAGCTCCCTGAACACCGGGGAGCTGTTTTTT
CASSSLNTGELFF
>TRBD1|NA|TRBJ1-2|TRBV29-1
TGCAGCGTGTCCGGGACAGGGACAGGCGGCTACACCTTC
CSVSGTGTGGYTF
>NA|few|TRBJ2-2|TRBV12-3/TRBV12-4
TGTGCCAGCAAAGGTAGTAGCGATGATGTCACCGGGGAGCTGTTTTTT
CASKGSSDDVTGELFF
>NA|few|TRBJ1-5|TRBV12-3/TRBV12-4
TGTGCCAGCTCCTCCGTGGGGCGAGCCAATCAGCCCCAGCATTTT
CASSSVGRANQPQHF
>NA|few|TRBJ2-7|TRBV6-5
TGTGCCAGCAGTTACTCACCCACGGGACCCGGGGACGAGCAGTACTTC
CASSYSPTGPGDEQYF
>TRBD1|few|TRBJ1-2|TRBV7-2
TGTGCCAGCAGCTTAGTCCGGGACAGCTATGGCTACACCTTC
CASSLVRDSYGYTF
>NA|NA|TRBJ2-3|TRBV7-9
TGTGCCAGCAGATTAGTCCAGGGGACGCAGTATTTT
CASRLVQGTQYF
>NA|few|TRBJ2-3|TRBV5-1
TGCGCCAGCAGCTTGGCCGCCTCGAGGAGCACACACACAGATACGCAGTATTTT
CASSLAASRSTHTDTQYF
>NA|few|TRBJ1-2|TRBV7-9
TGTGCCAGCAGTTGGGGAGGGGTAGCTAACTATGGCTACACCTTC
CASSWGGVANYGYTF
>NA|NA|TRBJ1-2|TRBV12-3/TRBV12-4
TGTGCCAGCAGTTTCCCTGACAGAAACTATGGCTACACCTTC
CASSFPDRNYGYTF
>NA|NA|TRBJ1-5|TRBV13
TGTGCCAGCAGCCCACGTAATCAGCCCCAGCATTTT
CASSPRNQPQHF
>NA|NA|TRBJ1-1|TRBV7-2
TGTGCCAGCAGCCCCCGTCTGAGGACTGAAGCTTTCTTT
CASSPRLRTEAFF
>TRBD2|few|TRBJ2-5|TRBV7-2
TGTGCCAGCAGCTTTTCTAAGACTAGCGGGGGCTATGGAGAGACCCAGTACTTC
CASSFSKTSGGYGETQYF
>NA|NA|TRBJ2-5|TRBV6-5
TGTGCCAGCAAGTCGTCAGGGCGGGGAGAGACCCAGTACTTC
CASKSSGRGETQYF
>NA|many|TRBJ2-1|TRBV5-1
TGCGCCAGCAGCTTGGTTCTAGCTGGCAATGAGCAGTTCTTC
CASSLVLAGNEQFF
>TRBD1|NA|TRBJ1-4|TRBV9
TGTGCCAGCGGGACAGGTTATAATGAAGGACTGTTTTTT
CASGTGYNEGLFF
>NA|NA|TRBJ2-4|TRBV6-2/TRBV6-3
TGTGCCAGCAGTTGGGCCCCGGCGGGCAAAAACATTCAGTACTTC
CASSWAPAGKNIQYF
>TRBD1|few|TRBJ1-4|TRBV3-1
TGTGCCAGCAGAGGGACAGGGGGAGATGAAAAACTGTTTTTT
CASRGTGGDEKLFF
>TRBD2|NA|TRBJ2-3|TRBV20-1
TGCAGTGCTAGCGGGGGGTGGACAGATACGCAGTATTTT
CSASGGWTDTQYF
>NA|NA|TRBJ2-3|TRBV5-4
TGTGCCAGCACCGACGACAGGTCTAGCACAGATACGCAGTATTTT
CASTDDRSSTDTQYF
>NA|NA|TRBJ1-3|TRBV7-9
TGTGCCAGCAGCTTAGCCGTCTCGCCCCCTGGAAACACCATATATTTT
CASSLAVSPPGNTIYF
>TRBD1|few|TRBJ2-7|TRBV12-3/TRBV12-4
TGTGCCAGCAGTTGGGACAGGGGGCTTAACACCTACGAGCAGTACTTC
CASSWDRGLNTYEQYF
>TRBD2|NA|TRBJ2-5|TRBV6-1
TGTGCCAGCAGTGTAGCCTCGATTAGCGGGGGGGCCGGCTGGACCCAGTACTTC
CASSVASISGGAGWTQYF
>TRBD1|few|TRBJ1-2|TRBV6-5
TGTGCCAGCAGTTACTCGATAGGGACAGGGAAAAACTATGGCTACACCTTC
CASSYSIGTGKNYGYTF
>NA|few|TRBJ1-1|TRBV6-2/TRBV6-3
TGTGCCAGCAGTTTGGGATATATTCACAGGGTCCTCATGAACACTGAAGCTTTCTTT
CASSLGYIHRVLMNTEAFF
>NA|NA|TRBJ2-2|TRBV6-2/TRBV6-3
TGTGCCAGCAGTTACGGGGGCGGGGAGCTGTTTTTT
CASSYGGGELFF
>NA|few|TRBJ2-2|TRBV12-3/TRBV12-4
TGTGCCAGCAGTTGGATCGGGGGAACCGGGGAGCTGTTTTTT
CASSWIGGTGELFF
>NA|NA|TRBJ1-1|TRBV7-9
TGTGCCAGCAGCCCCACGAACATGAACACTGAAGCTTTCTTT
CASSPTNMNTEAFF
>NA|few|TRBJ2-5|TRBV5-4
TGTGCCAGCAGCCGGGAATTTCAAGAGACCCAGTACTTC
CASSREFQETQYF